This TCR beta chain was identified during a study of T-cell reconstitution after alpha-beta-depleted transplantation in children. Library preparation (for TCRbeta) was performed with unique molecular identifiers. In TCRdb, the PCR reads were re-called with MiXCR into one record per CDR3 protein. The top ten clones hold 14% of a sample with about 580,000 distinct CDR3 sequences, more than 20% of them seen once. Comment on this clonotype: Its target is unknown.

Study findings and constraints: T-cell counts and diversity were attributed mostly to newly produced T cells one year after transplant. Several hundred rapidly expanded clones from non-depleted graft cells reportedly supplied alpha-beta T cells about two months post-transplant. TCRbeta diversity was high at day 60 in some patients (a result of surviving recipient T cells and thymic progenitors).

The V segment lost 5 bases and the J segment 4 bases; nucleotides outside the gene matches: 6. Per germline, CDR1 KGHSH and CDR2 LQKENI. The CDR3 runs 15 residues. The V and J genes are TRBV18 and TRBJ2-3; 10 bases match TRBD2. The specimen comprised PBMCs, mostly from graft donor cells, sampled 360 days after TCRalphabeta/CD19-depleted stem cell transplant. This TCR derives from a boy less than two years old who had a stem cell transplant for acute myeloid leukemia, so the T cells may come from the graft donor. DNA for the CDR3: TGTGCCAGCTCATTTGCTAGCGGGGGCCCAGATACGCAGTATTTT. This encodes CASSFASGGPDTQYF.